The T cell receptor beta chain described here comes from a study of blood T cell repertoires in COVID-19. Trimming cost V 5 bases and J 4 bases, with 6 bases left between them. CDR3 length: 12 residues. The germline V gene has CDR1 SGHTA and CDR2 FQGNSA. Generated by immunoSEQ multiplex PCR, the TCRdb table keeps only in-frame clones and is missing some. Altogether roughly 300,000 clones are present, just over 90% being singletons, with the ten largest covering 2.3%. The chain combines TRBV7-2 with TRBJ1-5; D is undetermined. The source of this sequence is a woman aged 40 to 50 with acute COVID-19. Input material: PBMCs or T cells enriched from blood (not recorded which). CDR3 region: CASSPANQPQHF. CDR3 nucleotides: TGTGCCAGCAGCCCAGCGAATCAGCCCCAGCATTTT.